The text below deals with one T cell receptor beta chain. Its specificity is unknown. The record originates from a study of T cells after yellow fever vaccination. Study in general: Where fractions had low cell numbers, libraries were prepared from them with the SMART-Seq v4 Ultra Low Input RNA kit.

Whole-study results and caveats: Booster samples showed a return of most primary-vaccination clones (around 95% CD4, about 88% CD8).

The CDR3 consists of 17 residues. Germline V lookup: CDR1 KGHDR, CDR2 SFDVKD. The junction had 14 bases not matched to a gene; V was cut back by 3 bases and J by 9 bases. One entry per CDR3 protein results from TCRdb running MiXCR on the 5' RACE reads. The data contain 620,000 or so distinct CDR3 sequences, roughly a sixth of them singletons. The receptor was isolated from a man younger than 35 who received the YFV17D yellow fever vaccine. The sample in question was PBMCs, obtained 4 to 5 days after the first yellow fever vaccination. The gene calls are TRBV24-1 and TRBJ2-1; 9 bases are a match to TRBD1. The CDR3 DNA is TGTGCCACCAGTGATGCCCGGGGGGACAGGGTTTCGGGTGAGCAGTTCTTC. Its translation is CATSDARGDRVSGEQFF.